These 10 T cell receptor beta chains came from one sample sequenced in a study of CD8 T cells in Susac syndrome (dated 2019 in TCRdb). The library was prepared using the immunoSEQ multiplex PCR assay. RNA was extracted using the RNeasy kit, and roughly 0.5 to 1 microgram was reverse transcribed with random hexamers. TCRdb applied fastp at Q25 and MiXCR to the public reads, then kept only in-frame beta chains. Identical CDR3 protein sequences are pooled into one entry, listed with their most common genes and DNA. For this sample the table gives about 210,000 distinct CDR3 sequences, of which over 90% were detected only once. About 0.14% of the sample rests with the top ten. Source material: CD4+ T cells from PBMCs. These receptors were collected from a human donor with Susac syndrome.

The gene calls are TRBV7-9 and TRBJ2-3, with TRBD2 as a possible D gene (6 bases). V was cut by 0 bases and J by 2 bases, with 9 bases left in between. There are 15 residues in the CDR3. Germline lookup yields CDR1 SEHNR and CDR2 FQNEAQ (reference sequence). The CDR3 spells CASSLATDYTDTQYF. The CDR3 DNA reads TGTGCCAGCAGCTTAGCGACGGACTACACAGATACGCAGTATTTT.

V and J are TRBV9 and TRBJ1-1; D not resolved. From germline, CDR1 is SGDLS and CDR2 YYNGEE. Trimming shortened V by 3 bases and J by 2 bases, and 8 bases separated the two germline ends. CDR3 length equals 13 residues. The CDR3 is CASSGLSNTEAFF. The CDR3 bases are TGTGCCAGCAGCGGACTTAGCAACACTGAAGCTTTCTTT.

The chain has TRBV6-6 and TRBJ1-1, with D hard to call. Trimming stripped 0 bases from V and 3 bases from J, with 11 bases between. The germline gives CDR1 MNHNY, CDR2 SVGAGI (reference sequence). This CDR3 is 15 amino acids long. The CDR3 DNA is TGTGCCAGCAGTTACTCGCGGGCACTTCACACTGAAGCTTTCTTT. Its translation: CASSYSRALHTEAFF.

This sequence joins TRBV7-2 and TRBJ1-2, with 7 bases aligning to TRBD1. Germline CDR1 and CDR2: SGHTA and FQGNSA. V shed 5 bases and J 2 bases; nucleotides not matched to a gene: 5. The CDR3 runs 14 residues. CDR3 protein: CASSPSTGNYGYTF. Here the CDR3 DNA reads TGTGCCAGCAGCCCCTCGACAGGGAACTATGGCTACACCTTC.

This CDR3 reads CASSLGTGLRGETQYF. The CDR3 DNA reads TGTGCCAGCAGCTTAGGGACAGGGCTGAGGGGAGAGACCCAGTACTTC. The rearrangement uses TRBV7-2 and TRBJ2-5, with 8 bases that match TRBD1. The germline V gene encodes CDR1 SGHTA and CDR2 FQGNSA. This CDR3 has 16 residues. Losses at the gene ends were 1 base for V and 4 bases for J; bases not matched to a gene: 8.

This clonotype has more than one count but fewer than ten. The CDR3, as DNA: TGTGCCAGCAGGCTGACAGGCGGGGAGACCCAGTACTTC. Protein product: CASRLTGGETQYF. V and J are TRBV6-6 and TRBJ2-5, with D possibly TRBD1 on 6 matching bases. The germline V and J ends were trimmed by 6 bases and 5 bases, with 13 bases remaining between them. Germline loops: CDR1 MNHNY, CDR2 SVGAGI (reference sequence). This CDR3 is built from 13 residues.

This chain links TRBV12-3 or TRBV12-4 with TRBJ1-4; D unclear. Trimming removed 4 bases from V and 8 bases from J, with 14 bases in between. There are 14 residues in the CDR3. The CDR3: CASSWTEQEEKLFF. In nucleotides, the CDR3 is TGTGCCAGCAGTTGGACCGAACAAGAGGAAAAACTGTTTTTT.

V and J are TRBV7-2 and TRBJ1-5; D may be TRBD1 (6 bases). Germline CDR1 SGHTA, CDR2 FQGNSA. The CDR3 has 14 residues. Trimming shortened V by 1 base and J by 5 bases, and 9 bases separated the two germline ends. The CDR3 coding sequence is TGTGCCAGCAGCTTAGGGGGGCTATATCAGCCCCAGCATTTT. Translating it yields CASSLGGLYQPQHF.

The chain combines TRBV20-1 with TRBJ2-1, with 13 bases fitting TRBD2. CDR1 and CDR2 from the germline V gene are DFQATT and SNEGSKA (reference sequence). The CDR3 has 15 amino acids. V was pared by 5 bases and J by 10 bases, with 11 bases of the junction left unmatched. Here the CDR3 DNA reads TGCAGTGCTGGTAGACTAGCGGGGGGAGAAGGGGAGCAGTTCTTC. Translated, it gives CSAGRLAGGEGEQFF.

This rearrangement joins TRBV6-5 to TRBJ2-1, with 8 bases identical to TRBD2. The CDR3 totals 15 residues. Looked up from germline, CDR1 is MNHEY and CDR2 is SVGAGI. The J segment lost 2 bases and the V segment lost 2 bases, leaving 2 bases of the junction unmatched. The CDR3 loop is CASSYRGGTYNEQFF. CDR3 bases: TGTGCCAGCAGTTACCGGGGGGGGACCTACAATGAGCAGTTCTTC.